A selection of T cell receptor beta chains follows, all from one sample in a study of spatial heterogeneity in lung cancer. TCRdb itself ran the 5' RACE reads through MiXCR, one entry per CDR3 protein. This sample has around 20,000 distinct CDR3 sequences, with approximately 8.3% found just once. The starting material was lung tumor tissue, obtained at surgery. These TCRs come from a male donor with early-stage non-small cell lung cancer. The conserved cysteine and the conserved F or W are not part of the CDR3 here.

>TRBV20-1|TRBJ2-5
SARGGVRAQETQY
>TRBV6-2/TRBV6-3|TRBJ2-5
ASSAGGGRETQY
>TRBV5-4|TRBJ1-1
ASSWDRGTEAF
>TRBV20-1|TRBJ1-2
SARDRGTLNYGYT
>TRBV20-1|TRBJ2-3
SARETSGGTDTQY
>TRBV12-3/TRBV12-4|TRBJ1-5
ASSLARNQPQH
>TRBV5-1|TRBJ2-7
ASSPRDTLYEQY
>TRBV9|TRBJ1-6
ASSGDRDYNSPLH
>TRBV19|TRBJ1-5
ASSSHQPGAPQH
>TRBV30|TRBJ1-2
AWSYGTANGYT
>TRBV3-1|TRBJ2-1
ASSQGLEQF
>TRBV5-1|TRBJ1-2
ASSLGGSSQNYGYT
>TRBV7-6|TRBJ1-4
ASSLLPSGINEKLF
>TRBV6-5|TRBJ2-2
ASSYSGGQGRGGELF
>TRBV28|TRBJ1-5
ASSYDRIYSNQPQH
>TRBV28|TRBJ2-3
ASSLLGRLSTDTQY
>TRBV12-3/TRBV12-4|TRBJ2-2
ASSAGPAGELF
>TRBV7-2|TRBJ2-1
ASSQASGPRVGQF
>TRBV7-3|TRBJ2-1
ASRRDRGLNNEQF
>TRBV28|TRBJ1-2
ASSLYGREPNYGYT
>TRBV28|TRBJ2-1
ASRQGSYNEQF
>TRBV3-1|TRBJ1-1
ASSPQGDTEAF
>TRBV6-5|TRBJ1-2
ASSYEQGYGYT
>TRBV4-3|TRBJ2-3
ASSPGQGYTDTQY
>TRBV27|TRBJ2-5
ASSRQGDWQETQY
>TRBV7-8|TRBJ1-6
ASSLGQGFGSPLH
>TRBV9|TRBJ2-3
ASSNSPGRTDTQY
>TRBV2|TRBJ2-3
ASNLPRGLAGGNTQY
>TRBV20-1|TRBJ1-5
SASKGADQPQH
>TRBV12-3/TRBV12-4|TRBJ1-5
ASSFTPGQPQH
>TRBV4-3|TRBJ2-2
ASSQLDRDTGELF
>TRBV4-3|TRBJ2-1
ASSQNLGLNEQF
>TRBV20-1|TRBJ2-5
SASGSQETQY
>TRBV29-1|TRBJ1-1
SVEVENTEAF
>TRBV29-1|TRBJ2-7
SRDYEQY
>TRBV7-2|TRBJ2-5
ASSFQRGGGETQY
>TRBV7-8|TRBJ2-7
ASSFDPSSYEQY
>TRBV28|TRBJ2-7
ASSPSAGGTTYEQY
>TRBV4-2|TRBJ2-5
ASSQARGEQETQY